The 27 T cell receptor beta chains below come from one sample, sequenced in a study of cytomegalovirus exposure and HLA in healthy donors. The study ran its PCR with 60 Vbeta and 13 Jbeta primers. TCRdb keeps only in-frame clones here, not all; method: immunoSEQ multiplex PCR. The sample has around 190,000 clones, roughly 77% seen once. Input material: PBMCs. The receptors shown here come from a man in his forties in good health and CMV-seropositive.

This rearrangement joins TRBV5-3 to TRBJ2-5; a possible D gene is TRBD2 (6 bases). TRBV5-3 is classed as an ORF, of uncertain function. The CDR3 contains 16 residues. V lost 5 bases to trimming and J lost 9 bases, with 26 bases between them. CDR3 loop: CARRPRTTLPESSQYF. The CDR3 DNA reads as TGTGCCAGAAGACCCCGGACTACCCTACCTGAATCTTCCCAGTACTTC.

The chain uses TRBV27 and TRBJ1-5; D unclear. The V gene lost 6 bases and the J gene lost 0 bases, with 12 bases spanning the gap. Germline lookup yields CDR1 MNHEY and CDR2 SMNVEV (reference sequence). The CDR3 runs 15 residues. CDR3 coding DNA: TGTGCCAGCAGCTTGTGGGCAGATAGCAATCAGCCCCAGCATTTT. Translated: CASSLWADSNQPQHF.

The CDR3 region has the DNA TGCGCCAGCAGCCAGACCGGGACAGACTCCTACGAGCAGTACTTC. Protein: CASSQTGTDSYEQYF. The chain carries TRBV4-1 and TRBJ2-7, with 7 nucleotides matching TRBD1. The CDR3 is 15 amino acids. V shed 3 bases and J 0 bases; nucleotides not matched to a gene: 5. Germline values: CDR1 MGHRA, CDR2 YSYEKL.

In nucleotides, the CDR3 is TGTGCCAGCAGTGAACTGGCCCTCGGACAGGGATCCTCCTACGAGCAGTACTTC. Translating it yields CASSELALGQGSSYEQYF. This chain joins TRBV6-1 and TRBJ2-7; 8 nucleotides align to TRBD1. CDR3 size: 18 residues. With V trimmed by 2 bases and J by 0 bases, 12 bases remained unmatched. Germline assignment: CDR1 MNHNS and CDR2 SASEGT.

This sequence joins TRBV6-4 and TRBJ2-2; weak D call: TRBD2 (6 bases). CDR3 length: 14 amino acids. Trimming removed 10 bases at V and 5 bases at J, with 17 bases between. CDR1 and CDR2 (germline): MRHNA, SNTAGT. The DNA of the CDR3 is TGTGCCACTTCCCCGGCAGGGAGGACCGGGGAGCTGTTTTTT. Protein product: CATSPAGRTGELFF.

The chain carries TRBV29-1 and TRBJ2-3, with TRBD2 matching over 9 bases. V lost 3 bases, J lost 0 bases, and 4 bases stayed unmatched. This CDR3 is 15 amino acids long. Germline V gene sequence: CDR1 SQVTM, CDR2 ANQGSEA. CDR3 sequence: CSVETAGGSTDTQYF. DNA for the CDR3: TGCAGCGTTGAGACAGCGGGAGGTAGCACAGATACGCAGTATTTT.

A few counts support this clone. CDR3 in amino acids: CASGGGAVAYNEQFF. The CDR3 DNA is TGTGCCAGCGGAGGGGGGGCAGTAGCCTACAATGAGCAGTTCTTC. The genes are TRBV7-9 and TRBJ2-1, with D possibly TRBD2 on 7 matching bases. V was cut by 8 bases and J by 2 bases, with 16 bases left in between. Germline CDR1 and CDR2: SEHNR and FQNEAQ (reference sequence). The CDR3 consists of 15 residues.

CDR3 amino acids: CASNGQGTTYYGYTF. Written as DNA, the CDR3 is TGTGCCAGCAACGGACAGGGAACGACCTACTATGGCTACACCTTC. The rearrangement uses TRBV6-1 and TRBJ1-2; TRBD1 matches 8 bases. V gave up 7 bases and J gave up 3 bases; unmatched junction bases: 10. Germline CDR1 is MNHNS and CDR2 is SASEGT. There are 15 residues in the CDR3.

This rearrangement joins TRBV6-6 to TRBJ2-7; 8 bases are a match to TRBD1. This CDR3 comprises 15 residues. Trimming cost V 5 bases and J 2 bases; bases outside gene matches: 8. Germline V lookup: CDR1 MNHNY, CDR2 SVGAGI (reference sequence). This chain's CDR3 is CASSPQGTGPYEQYF. CDR3 nucleotide sequence: TGTGCCAGCAGTCCCCAAGGGACAGGCCCCTACGAGCAGTACTTC.

The chain is built from TRBV5-1 and TRBJ2-7; 11 nucleotides match TRBD2. The germline V gene encodes CDR1 SGHRS and CDR2 YFSETQ. The CDR3 contains 14 residues. The ends lost 6 bases at V and 4 bases at J; junction bases unmatched: 6. The DNA of the CDR3 is TGCGCCAGCACCCCCGGGACTAGCGGATACGAGCAGTACTTC. Protein: CASTPGTSGYEQYF.

The table lists this clone with a few counts. The genes are TRBV5-1 and TRBJ2-1; possible D gene TRBD2, 5 bases. The germline V and J ends were trimmed by 1 base and 6 bases, with 14 bases remaining between them. The germline V gene has CDR1 SGHRS and CDR2 YFSETQ. The CDR3 runs to 15 residues. CDR3 in DNA: TGCGCCAGCAGCTTGATAGCGCTACCCTCCAATGAGCAGTTCTTC. Amino acid sequence: CASSLIALPSNEQFF.

This clone turned up a few times. The rearrangement joins TRBV4-1 to TRBJ2-3; 11 positions match TRBD2. The CDR3 is made up of 15 amino acids. Trimming cost V 4 bases and J 0 bases; bases outside gene matches: 0. The V gene's germline CDR1 is MGHRA and CDR2 YSYEKL. The CDR3 nucleotides read TGCGCCAGCAGCCGGACTAGCGGGAGCACAGATACGCAGTATTTT. Its translation is CASSRTSGSTDTQYF.

The chain carries TRBV7-3 and TRBJ2-7; D is unclear. This CDR3 has 12 residues. Trimming left V 5 bases short and J 3 bases short, with 8 bases between. The germline V gene encodes CDR1 SGHTA and CDR2 FQGTGA. This CDR3 reads CASSPSSYEQYF. In DNA, the CDR3 is TGTGCCAGCAGCCCCTCTAGCTACGAGCAGTACTTC.

The chain combines TRBV4-1 with TRBJ2-3, with 11 positions matching TRBD2. This CDR3 comprises 20 residues. The trim removed 2 bases at V and 0 bases at J, leaving 13 bases unmatched. Germline V gives CDR1 MGHRA, CDR2 YSYEKL. In nucleotides, the CDR3 is TGCGCCAGCAGCCAACTTCAGCTAGCGGGGGGCGGTCCTAGCACAGATACGCAGTATTTT. Its translation: CASSQLQLAGGGPSTDTQYF.

This chain links TRBV28 with TRBJ1-1; D is unclear. The CDR3 length is 13 residues. Trimming removed 7 bases at V and 1 base at J, with 10 bases between. CDR1 is MDHEN and CDR2 is SYDVKM in the germline V gene. CDR3 nucleotides: TGTGCCAGCAAGGAGGGCAGGAACACTGAAGCTTTCTTT. It specifies CASKEGRNTEAFF.

The CDR3 sequence is CASVRGNSGNTIYF. CDR3 sequence (DNA): TGTGCCAGCGTTAGGGGGAACTCTGGAAACACCATATATTTT. This chain uses TRBV6-6 with TRBJ1-3, with a weak D call TRBD1 (6 bases). The ends were cut back, 8 bases at V and 0 bases at J, with 11 bases in the middle. The CDR3 loop spans 14 amino acids. The V gene's germline CDR1 is MNHNY and CDR2 SVGAGI (reference sequence).

V and J are TRBV7-9 and TRBJ1-2; D is ambiguous. Germline assignment: CDR1 SEHNR and CDR2 FQNEAQ (reference sequence). V was clipped by 0 bases and J by 5 bases, with 7 bases between them. The CDR3 has 13 residues. CDR3 DNA: TGTGCCAGCAGCTTAGCGCCCAGATATGGCTACACCTTC. Translating gives CASSLAPRYGYTF.

This sequence joins TRBV19 and TRBJ2-5; D may be TRBD2 (6 bases). V was cut by 1 base and J by 5 bases, with 14 bases left in between. Germline V gene data show CDR1 as LNHDA and CDR2 as SQIVND (reference sequence). This CDR3 spans 15 amino acids. CDR3 bases: TGTGCCAGTAGTATAGGGCGGGGCCTGGGGGAGACCCAGTACTTC. Translating gives CASSIGRGLGETQYF.

This chain links TRBV2 with TRBJ1-5, with D possibly TRBD1 on 6 matching bases. Per the germline V gene, CDR1 is SNHLY and CDR2 is FYNNEI. There are 15 residues in the CDR3. V lost 8 bases, J lost 5 bases, and 19 bases lay in between. The CDR3 bases are TGTGCCAGCGGGTTGGCGCAGGGGTATGATCAGCCCCAGCATTTT. Protein product: CASGLAQGYDQPQHF.

This chain links TRBV28 with TRBJ1-2; D is possibly TRBD1 (6 bases). Germline lookup yields CDR1 MDHEN and CDR2 SYDVKM. V gave up 5 bases and J gave up 4 bases, with 17 bases separating them. The CDR3 sequence is 15 residues long. The CDR3: CASSPPTGRAYGYTF. Here the CDR3 DNA reads TGTGCCAGCAGTCCCCCGACAGGACGGGCCTATGGCTACACCTTC.

The rearrangement links TRBV19 to TRBJ1-5, with unresolved D. The germline V and J ends were trimmed by 3 bases and 7 bases, with 10 bases remaining between them. Germline lookup yields CDR1 LNHDA and CDR2 SQIVND (reference sequence). CDR3 length: 13 residues. The CDR3 nucleotides are TGTGCCAGTAGTATGGGCGGGGTCCAGCCCCAGCATTTT. Its translation is CASSMGGVQPQHF.

The chain links TRBV7-7 to TRBJ2-2, with D perhaps matching TRBD2 (6 bases). Trimming left V 3 bases short and J 0 bases short, with 11 bases between. Germline CDR1 reads SSHAT; CDR2 reads FNYEAQ (reference sequence). There are 16 residues in the CDR3. As DNA, the CDR3 is TGTGCCAGCAGCTTGGGGGGAACAACGAACACCGGGGAGCTGTTTTTT. Amino acids: CASSLGGTTNTGELFF.

This clone was counted a few times. The V and J genes are TRBV4-1 and TRBJ1-1; 7 nucleotides match TRBD1. Germline V lookup: CDR1 MGHRA, CDR2 YSYEKL. This CDR3 has 15 residues. After removal of 3 bases from V and 5 bases from J, the junction contained 9 bases not matched to a gene. Here the CDR3 reads CASSHPDRAGTEAFF. As DNA, the CDR3 is TGCGCCAGCAGCCACCCCGACAGGGCGGGAACTGAAGCTTTCTTT.

The chain combines TRBV7-3 with TRBJ2-3; D is undetermined. This CDR3 contains 14 residues. From germline, CDR1 is SGHTA and CDR2 FQGTGA. The V and J ends lost 4 bases and 10 bases respectively, with 18 bases between them. The CDR3 reads CASSYSAPPEAQYF. The CDR3 coding sequence is TGTGCCAGCAGCTATTCGGCCCCCCCTGAGGCGCAGTATTTT.

The gene calls are TRBV9 and TRBJ1-4; no clear D. With 7 bases removed from V and 1 base from J, the gap between germline ends came to 14 bases. Per the germline V gene, CDR1 is SGDLS and CDR2 is YYNGEE. The CDR3 is 15 residues long. The CDR3: CASSNGLQTNEKLFF. The CDR3 region has the DNA TGTGCCAGCTCAAATGGCCTTCAAACTAATGAAAAACTGTTTTTT.

The V call is TRBV10-3, the J call TRBJ2-2; the D is unclear. Looked up from germline, CDR1 is ENHRY and CDR2 is SYGVKD. This CDR3 spans 12 amino acids. Trimming shortened V by 10 bases and J by 2 bases, and 8 bases separated the two germline ends. The CDR3 spells CATRGNTGELFF. CDR3 sequence (DNA): TGTGCCACCCGCGGCAACACCGGGGAGCTGTTTTTT.

The CDR3 loop reads CASSRSLRAQETQYF. CDR3 DNA: TGTGCCAGCAGTCGATCGTTGAGGGCCCAGGAGACCCAGTACTTC. This chain uses TRBV9 with TRBJ2-5, with a possible D match to TRBD2 (5 bases). Germline loops: CDR1 SGDLS, CDR2 YYNGEE. Trimming cost V 5 bases and J 5 bases, with 19 bases left between them. There are 15 residues in the CDR3.